This T cell receptor beta chain is drawn from a study of cytomegalovirus exposure and HLA in healthy donors. PCR used 60 Vbeta primers and 13 Jbeta primers. Data came from immunoSEQ multiplex PCR; TCRdb stores just in-frame clones and leaves some out. The repertoire table contains 56,000 or so clones. Study conclusions and caveats: Donors were assumed by presence/absence analyses to have roughly uniform sequencing depth.

About this clone itself: Its cognate antigen is unknown.

There are 15 residues in the CDR3. CDR1 and CDR2 from the germline V gene are MNHNS and SASEGT. V lost 8 bases and J lost 4; bases outside the gene matches: 12. The receptor was derived from a man between 35 and 55 years old in good health and CMV-seropositive. V gene TRBV6-1 combines with J gene TRBJ2-3; 7 bases are shared with TRBD2. Sequenced material: PBMCs. CDR3 amino acids: CASGIGTGGADTQYF. Here the CDR3 DNA reads TGTGCCAGCGGGATCGGAACTGGGGGGGCAGATACGCAGTATTTT.